A selection of T cell receptor beta chains follows, all from one sample in a study of PD-1 blockade in classical Hodgkin lymphoma. The repertoire was sequenced with immunoSEQ multiplex PCR; TCRdb's copy has only in-frame clones and lacks some. The table has 75,000 to 100,000 clones, 93% seen once. Source: peripheral blood mononuclear cells (PBMCs), taken before the fourth cycle of nivolumab. These receptors all come from a human donor with classical Hodgkin lymphoma. CDR3s include the opening cysteine and the closing phenylalanine or tryptophan. D genes are given only for firm matches. Size is stated for part of the rows, as once, few or many counts, or as a class when the clone is expanded.

J gene: TRBJ1-1; D gene: .; V gene: TRBV6-5; clone size: .; CDR3 DNA: TGTGCCAGCATAGGGACTTTCGGGACTGAAGCTTTCTTT; CDR3 protein: CASIGTFGTEAFF
J gene: TRBJ1-3; D gene: .; V gene: TRBV2; clone size: .; CDR3 DNA: TGTGCCAGCAGTGACGACAGTGGAAACACCATATATTTT; CDR3 protein: CASSDDSGNTIYF
J gene: TRBJ2-7; D gene: .; V gene: TRBV4-2; clone size: once; CDR3 DNA: TGTGCCAGCAGCCCCGACGGCGACGAGCAGTACTTC; CDR3 protein: CASSPDGDEQYF
J gene: TRBJ1-5; D gene: .; V gene: TRBV7-9; clone size: .; CDR3 DNA: TGTGCCAGCAGCTTGGGGTCCCAGAGCAATCAGCCCCAGCATTTT; CDR3 protein: CASSLGSQSNQPQHF
J gene: TRBJ1-1; D gene: .; V gene: TRBV19; clone size: .; CDR3 DNA: TGTGCCAGTAGTATCTCAGCAGGAAGGGAGGCTGAAGCTTTCTTT; CDR3 protein: CASSISAGREAEAFF
J gene: TRBJ2-5; D gene: TRBD1; V gene: TRBV7-2; clone size: .; CDR3 DNA: TGTGCCAGCAGCCCGGACAGGGGGCTGGAGACCCAGTACTTC; CDR3 protein: CASSPDRGLETQYF
J gene: TRBJ1-1; D gene: .; V gene: TRBV28; clone size: .; CDR3 DNA: TGTGCCAGCAGTTTCGCCGGACGTTTTGGCAGACGATCGTATCCTGAAGCTTTCTTT; CDR3 protein: CASSFAGRFGRRSYPEAFF
J gene: TRBJ2-1; D gene: TRBD2; V gene: TRBV11-2; clone size: .; CDR3 DNA: TGTGCCAGCAGCTTAGCCTTAGCGGGGCCCTACAATGAGCAGTTCTTC; CDR3 protein: CASSLALAGPYNEQFF
J gene: TRBJ1-5; D gene: .; V gene: TRBV28; clone size: .; CDR3 DNA: TGTGCCAGCAGTTCAGGCCAGACTAGCAATCAGCCCCAGCATTTT; CDR3 protein: CASSSGQTSNQPQHF
J gene: TRBJ2-1; D gene: TRBD2; V gene: TRBV11-2; clone size: .; CDR3 DNA: TGTGCCAGCAGCTGGGGGGGGACTAGCCCCCTCAATGAGCAGTTCTTC; CDR3 protein: CASSWGGTSPLNEQFF
J gene: TRBJ2-7; D gene: .; V gene: TRBV6-5; clone size: .; CDR3 DNA: TGTGCCAGCAGTCTTACAGGATCCTCCTACGAGCAGTACTTC; CDR3 protein: CASSLTGSSYEQYF
J gene: TRBJ2-1; D gene: .; V gene: TRBV9; clone size: .; CDR3 DNA: TGTGCCAGCAGCGTAGCGTCACCTTACAATGAGCAGTTCTTC; CDR3 protein: CASSVASPYNEQFF
J gene: TRBJ2-3; D gene: TRBD2; V gene: TRBV11-2; clone size: .; CDR3 DNA: TGTGCCAGCAGCTTAGGAGCGGGAGGGGCAGATACGCAGTATTTT; CDR3 protein: CASSLGAGGADTQYF
J gene: TRBJ2-3; D gene: .; V gene: TRBV6-4; clone size: once; CDR3 DNA: TGTGCCAGCACCCTGCCGCAGTATTTT; CDR3 protein: CASTLPQYF
J gene: TRBJ2-2; D gene: .; V gene: TRBV4-2; clone size: .; CDR3 DNA: TGTGCCAGCAGCCAAGATGCGGCTGCGAACACCGGGGAGCTGTTTTTT; CDR3 protein: CASSQDAAANTGELFF
J gene: TRBJ1-1; D gene: .; V gene: TRBV6-6; clone size: .; CDR3 DNA: TGTGCCAGCAGAGCGGGCCCCGTCACTGAAGCTTTCTTT; CDR3 protein: CASRAGPVTEAFF
J gene: TRBJ2-1; D gene: TRBD2; V gene: TRBV5-4; clone size: .; CDR3 DNA: TGTGCCAGCAGCCTCGCCGGGACTAGCGGGAGTATCCCGTTCTTC; CDR3 protein: CASSLAGTSGSIPFF
J gene: TRBJ1-2; D gene: .; V gene: TRBV6-5; clone size: .; CDR3 DNA: TGTGCCAGCAGTTACTTTCCTCTGTCCAACTATGGCTACACCTTC; CDR3 protein: CASSYFPLSNYGYTF
J gene: TRBJ1-2; D gene: .; V gene: TRBV6-5; clone size: .; CDR3 DNA: TGTGCCAGCAGGGGGCGTTCTTTCGGCTACACCTTC; CDR3 protein: CASRGRSFGYTF
J gene: TRBJ2-7; D gene: .; V gene: TRBV11-2; clone size: .; CDR3 DNA: TGTGCCAGCAGCCCAACCCGGCGGGGCTCCTACGAGCAGTACTTC; CDR3 protein: CASSPTRRGSYEQYF
J gene: TRBJ1-5; D gene: .; V gene: TRBV2; clone size: few; CDR3 DNA: TGTGCCAGCAGTGGGGGCAGCTCCCCCAATCAGCCCCAGCATTTT; CDR3 protein: CASSGGSSPNQPQHF
J gene: TRBJ2-5; D gene: .; V gene: TRBV6-5; clone size: .; CDR3 DNA: TGTGCCAGCAGTTCTCCGAACAGACAAGAGACCCAGTACTTC; CDR3 protein: CASSSPNRQETQYF